This T cell receptor beta chain was found in a study of blood T cell repertoires in COVID-19 (TCRdb year 2020). Study-wide context: Samples covering the acute and convalescent phases of COVID-19 were provided by collaborators in the United States, Italy and Spain. The material from the prospective study consisted of cDNA or gDNA derived from T cells, B-cell-depleted T cells, or PBMCs. Where available, HLA class I and class II types were taken from metadata supplied by the sample provider and were not determined by assay-based typing. Nearly every sample came with metadata listing a de-identified subject ID, COVID-19 status, age in years and sex. Subjects who had been exposed to COVID-19, were actively infected with it, or had recovered from it provided the deeply sampled blood TCRbeta repertoires that made up the dataset. Samples were obtained from the ongoing ImmuneRACE study (first 160 participants) and from 1,254 subjects provided by 6 global collaborators. The repertoires were released in a freely available public database meant as a resource for research on the immune response to SARS-CoV-2. Points the paper makes about the study in general: Clinical and demographic metadata were provided uncurated, with the amount varying by source and participant.

The cysteine opens and the phenylalanine closes a CDR3 of 16 amino acids. Here the CDR3 DNA is all that survives: 48 bases in frame from base 1. Ends trimmed: V by 3 bases, J by 6 bases; bases unmatched to a gene: 6. As encoded in the germline V gene, CDR1 is MDHEN while CDR2 is SYDVKM. TCRbeta CDR3 regions were amplified from genomic DNA using the immunoSEQ Assay, a bias-controlled multiplex PCR. Turning to the authors' computational methods: The number of nucleated cells in each sample was estimated from the amplification of reference gene primers within the assay. To quantify the absolute abundance of each unique TCRbeta CDR3 rearrangement, sequence reads were collapsed and filtered. For each sample, productive Simpson clonality was calculated as the square root of Simpson's diversity index over productive rearrangements. TCRdb took over this immuneACCESS table, retaining in-frame rearrangements with V and J assigned. Such tables are incomplete; in checked studies, under half of the missing clones stem from an unresolved V gene, and the remainder is unexplained. V, J and clone size are taken as reported in that table, and D and trimming were inferred from the DNA itself. The sample table lists some 300,000 clones, 88% of them with a count of one. Together, the top ten hold about 1% of the sample.

In the prospective study, participants were about 18 to 89 years old, resided in approximately 22 geographic areas of the United States, and were enrolled through a virtual design. To assign participants to cohorts, the prospective study relied on clinical history that participants themselves reported in a screening survey and a study questionnaire. For ImmuneRACE Cohort 3, a participant was defined as recovered based on two consecutive negative NP/OP PCR tests, clearance by a healthcare professional, or resolution of symptoms. In the prospective study, mobile phlebotomists collected whole blood, serum and a nasopharyngeal or oropharyngeal swab from each participant. Participants in the prospective study had the option to provide additional blood draws and questionnaires over an approximately 2-month period. Blood samples from the prospective study were shipped frozen or at room temperature prior to DNA extraction.

Comments on this clone: Its antigen is still unknown. There are no base qualities to consult, and no much larger clone falls within one base.

The chain links TRBV28 with TRBJ2-2, and TRBD1 matches 11 of the central bases. This receptor was taken from a woman aged 25-40 years who had recovered from COVID-19. The material sequenced was PBMCs or T cells enriched from blood (not recorded which). The CDR3 protein is CASSLGTGGWAGELFF. The nucleotides are TGTGCCAGCAGTTTGGGGACAGGGGGTTGGGCCGGGGAGCTGTTTTTT.